The rows below give T cell receptor beta chains drawn from one sample of a study of T cells after yellow fever vaccination. TCRdb re-derived calls from the 5' RACE reads in MiXCR, one entry per CDR3 protein. In the table there are roughly 330,000 distinct CDR3 sequences, about 6.9% of which are singletons. The specimen comprised PBMCs, sampled roughly 46 days after the first yellow fever vaccination. The receptor set was obtained from a man aged 18 to 35 who received the YFV17D yellow fever vaccine. Each CDR3 is given with its conserved first and last residue. Fields, in order: V gene, D gene, J gene, clone size, CDR3 length, CDR3 DNA, CDR3 protein. A D gene is named only where the DNA matches it firmly. The size field is filled for only some rows; it gives once, few, many or a size class.

>TRBV7-8|TRBD1|TRBJ1-4|many|14
TGTGCCAGCAGCCTAGACAGGGGGCTCGGAAAACTGTTTTTT
CASSLDRGLGKLFF
>TRBV12-3/TRBV12-4|NA|TRBJ2-1|few|19
TGTGCCAGCAGTTTAGCGGACTTGAGTGGGGGGCCCTCCTACAATGAGCAGTTCTTC
CASSLADLSGGPSYNEQFF
>TRBV7-2|NA|TRBJ2-1|few|14
TGTGCCAGCAGCTCGACCGGGGCCAACAATGAGCAGTTCTTC
CASSSTGANNEQFF
>TRBV5-1|NA|TRBJ2-3|many|14
TGCGCCAGCAGCTCCTATCTAGGCCCAGATACGCAGTATTTT
CASSSYLGPDTQYF
>TRBV11-2|NA|TRBJ2-3|few|16
TGTGCCAGCAGCGGAGGGCGGGGAAAAAGCACAGATACGCAGTATTTT
CASSGGRGKSTDTQYF
>TRBV9|NA|TRBJ2-3|many|13
TGTGCCAGCAGCGTTGGGTTCACAGATACGCAGTATTTT
CASSVGFTDTQYF
>TRBV20-1|TRBD2|TRBJ2-1|NA|18
TGCAGTGCTACAAACTTACTAGCGGGGGGGCTTAACTACAATGAGCAGTTCTTC
CSATNLLAGGLNYNEQFF
>TRBV9|NA|TRBJ1-1|NA|16
TGTGCCAGCAGCGCCTCGGCCGGTCTATTGAACACTGAAGCTTTCTTT
CASSASAGLLNTEAFF
>TRBV29-1|TRBD2|TRBJ2-5|many|16
TGCAGCGTCCCCGGAAGACTAGCGGGGGGTTTCGGGACCCAGTACTTC
CSVPGRLAGGFGTQYF
>TRBV25-1|NA|TRBJ1-1|many|13
TGTGCCAGCAGTGGACGGGTTTGGGCCGAAGCTTTCTTT
CASSGRVWAEAFF
>TRBV5-1|TRBD2|TRBJ2-1|many|15
TGCGCCAGCAAAAGGCCGGGACTAGCGGGGGCCGAGCAGTTCTTC
CASKRPGLAGAEQFF
>TRBV5-1|NA|TRBJ1-2|many|14
TGCGCCAGCAGCTTGGACGCCGCGAACTATGGCTACACCTTC
CASSLDAANYGYTF
>TRBV18|NA|TRBJ1-1|few|14
TGTGCCAGCTCACCAGAACAGCCCATTATAACTATCCCGTTT
CASSPEQPIITIPF
>TRBV12-3/TRBV12-4|TRBD1|TRBJ1-1|few|15
TGTGCCAGCAGTCCGACAGGGGGCTATTCCACTGAAGCTTTCTTT
CASSPTGGYSTEAFF
>TRBV15|TRBD2|TRBJ2-7|NA|16
TGTGCCACCAGCAGAGATCCTGGGCGGGGGACCTACGGGCAGTACTTC
CATSRDPGRGTYGQYF
>TRBV29-1|NA|TRBJ1-3|NA|12
TGCAGCGGGACACCGAATGGAAACACCATATATTTT
CSGTPNGNTIYF
>TRBV7-2|NA|TRBJ2-5|few|15
TGTGCCAGCAGCTCTTCGACAGGATGGCAAGAGACCCAGTACTTC
CASSSSTGWQETQYF
>TRBV4-3|NA|TRBJ1-2|few|16
TGCGCCAGCAGCCAAGATCCGGACAGTCGTAACTATGGCTACACCTTC
CASSQDPDSRNYGYTF